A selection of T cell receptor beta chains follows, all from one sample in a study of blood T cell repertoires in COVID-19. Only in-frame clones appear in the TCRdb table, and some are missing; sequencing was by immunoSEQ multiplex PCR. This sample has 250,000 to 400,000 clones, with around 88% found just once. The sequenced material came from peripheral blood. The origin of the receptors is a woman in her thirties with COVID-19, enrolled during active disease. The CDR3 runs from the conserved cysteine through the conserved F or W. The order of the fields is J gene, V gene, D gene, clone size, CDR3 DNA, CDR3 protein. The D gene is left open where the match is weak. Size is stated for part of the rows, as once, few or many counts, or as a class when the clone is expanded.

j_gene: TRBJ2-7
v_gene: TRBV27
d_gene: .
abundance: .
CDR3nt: TGTGCCAGCAGCCTTCAGGGTACCACCTACGAGCAGTACTTC
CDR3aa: CASSLQGTTYEQYF

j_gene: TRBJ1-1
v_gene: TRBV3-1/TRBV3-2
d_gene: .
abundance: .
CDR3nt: TGTGCCAGCAGCCCCCTGCGGAACACTGAAGCTTTCTTT
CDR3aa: CASSPLRNTEAFF

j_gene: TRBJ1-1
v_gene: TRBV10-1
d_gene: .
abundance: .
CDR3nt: TGCGCCACCTCATCGGTCCTCGGGACTGAAGCTTTCTTT
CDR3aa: CATSSVLGTEAFF

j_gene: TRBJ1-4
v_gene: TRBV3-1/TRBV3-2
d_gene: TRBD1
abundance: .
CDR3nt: TGTGCCAGCAGCCAAGGGTTACAGGGGGCAACTAATGAAAAACTGTTTTTT
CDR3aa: CASSQGLQGATNEKLFF

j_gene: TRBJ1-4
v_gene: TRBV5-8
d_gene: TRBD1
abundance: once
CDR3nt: TGTGCCAGCAGCTTGGGCACAGGGGGGTACGAAAAACTGTTTTTT
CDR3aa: CASSLGTGGYEKLFF

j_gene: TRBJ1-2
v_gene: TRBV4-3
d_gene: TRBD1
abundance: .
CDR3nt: TGCGCCAGCAGCCATCGACAGGGTCGGTTAGGGAACTATGGCTACACCTTC
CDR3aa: CASSHRQGRLGNYGYTF

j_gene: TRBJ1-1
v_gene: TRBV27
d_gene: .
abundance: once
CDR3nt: TGTGCCAGCAGTTTAGGGGGGGGCGTCACTGAAGCTTTCTTT
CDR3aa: CASSLGGGVTEAFF

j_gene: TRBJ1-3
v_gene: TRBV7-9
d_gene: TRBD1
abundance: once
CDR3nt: TGTGCCAGCAGCCTACTACAGGGGGCGCGGGGAAACACCATATATTTT
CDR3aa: CASSLLQGARGNTIYF

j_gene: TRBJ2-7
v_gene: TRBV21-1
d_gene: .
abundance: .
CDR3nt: TGTGCCAGCAGAGGGGAACAGGGGGCATTCGAGCAGTACTTC
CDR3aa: CASRGEQGAFEQYF

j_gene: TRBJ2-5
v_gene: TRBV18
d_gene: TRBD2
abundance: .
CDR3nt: TGTGCCAGCTCACCACGGACTAGCGGGGGGTCGACCCAGTACTTC
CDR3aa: CASSPRTSGGSTQYF

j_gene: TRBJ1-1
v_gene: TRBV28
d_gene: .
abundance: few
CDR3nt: TGTGCCAGCAGTTCCGACAGGATTATGAACACTGAAGCTTTCTTT
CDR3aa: CASSSDRIMNTEAFF

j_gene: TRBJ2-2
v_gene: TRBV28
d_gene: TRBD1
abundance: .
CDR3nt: TGTGCCAGCAGTTTTGGGACAGTAAACACCGGGGAGCTGTTTTTT
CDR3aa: CASSFGTVNTGELFF

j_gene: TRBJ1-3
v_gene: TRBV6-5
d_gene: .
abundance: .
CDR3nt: TGTGCCAGCACCGAGGACACCTCCTCTGGAAACACCATATATTTT
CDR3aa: CASTEDTSSGNTIYF

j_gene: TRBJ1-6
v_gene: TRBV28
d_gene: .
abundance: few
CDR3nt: TGTGCCAGCAGTTTAGGGCAGGACTTTGGGGCCCTCCACTTT
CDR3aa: CASSLGQDFGALHF

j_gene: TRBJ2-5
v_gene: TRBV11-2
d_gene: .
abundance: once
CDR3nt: TGTGCCAGCAGCCCAAGGACATTAGGGGAGACCCAGTACTTC
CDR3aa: CASSPRTLGETQYF

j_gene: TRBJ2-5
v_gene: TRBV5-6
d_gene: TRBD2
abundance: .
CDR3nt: TGTGCCAGCAGCCCGAGGACTAGCGGGGGAGAGACCCAGTACTTC
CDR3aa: CASSPRTSGGETQYF

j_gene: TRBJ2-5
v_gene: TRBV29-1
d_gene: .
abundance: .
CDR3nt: TGCAGCACGGAAAAAACAGGAAGAGGTTTGGAGACCCAGTACTTC
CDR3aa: CSTEKTGRGLETQYF

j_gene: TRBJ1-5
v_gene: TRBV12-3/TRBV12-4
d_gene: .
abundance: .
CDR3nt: TGTGCCAGCACCCAGAATGCGGCTCAGCCCCAGCATTTT
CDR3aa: CASTQNAAQPQHF

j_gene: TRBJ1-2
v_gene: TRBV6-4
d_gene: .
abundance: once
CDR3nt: TGTGCCAGCAGCGTAGCAGGGGCACTTGGCTACACCTTC
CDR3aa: CASSVAGALGYTF

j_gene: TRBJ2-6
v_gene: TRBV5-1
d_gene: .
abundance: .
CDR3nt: TGCGCCAGCAGCTTAATGACAGGGACTGGCTCTGGGGCCAACGTCCTGACTTTC
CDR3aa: CASSLMTGTGSGANVLTF

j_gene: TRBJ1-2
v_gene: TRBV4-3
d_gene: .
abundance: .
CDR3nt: TGCGCCAGCAGCCAAGATCGGGGTCTTGGGGGCTACACCTTC
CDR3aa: CASSQDRGLGGYTF

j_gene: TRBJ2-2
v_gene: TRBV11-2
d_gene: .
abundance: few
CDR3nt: TGTGCCAGCAGCTTAGGCAGCGACGGCACCGGGGAGCTGTTTTTT
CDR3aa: CASSLGSDGTGELFF

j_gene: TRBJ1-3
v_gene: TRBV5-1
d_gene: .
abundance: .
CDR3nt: TGCGCCAGCGCCGCCACAGGACCTATCTCTGGAAACACCATATATTTT
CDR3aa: CASAATGPISGNTIYF

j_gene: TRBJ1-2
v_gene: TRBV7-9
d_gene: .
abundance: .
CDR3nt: TGTGCCATCACGGGGGAGGGGTTGGAAGGCTACACCTTC
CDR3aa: CAITGEGLEGYTF

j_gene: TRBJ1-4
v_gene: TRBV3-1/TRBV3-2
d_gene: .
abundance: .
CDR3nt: TGTGCCAGCAGCCAAGATCTAGCAACATCCGACAGGATTAATGAAAAACTGTTTTTT
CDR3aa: CASSQDLATSDRINEKLFF

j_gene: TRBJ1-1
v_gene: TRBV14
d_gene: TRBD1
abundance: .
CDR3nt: TGTGCCAGCAGCCAAGTTCGGGCAGGGGGAGCTTTCTTT
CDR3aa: CASSQVRAGGAFF

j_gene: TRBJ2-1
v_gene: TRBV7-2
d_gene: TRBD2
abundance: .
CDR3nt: TGTGCCAGCAGCTCCATAGCGGGGCAGTTTTTCTTC
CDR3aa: CASSSIAGQFFF

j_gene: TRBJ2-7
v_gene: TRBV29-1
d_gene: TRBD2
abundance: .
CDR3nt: TGCAGCGTTTACTCTAGCGGGGGGACCTACGAGCAGTACTTC
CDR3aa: CSVYSSGGTYEQYF

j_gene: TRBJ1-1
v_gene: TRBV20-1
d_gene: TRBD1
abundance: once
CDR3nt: TGCAGTGCTAGTTACAGGGGGTCCGGGGATGAAGCTTTCTTT
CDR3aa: CSASYRGSGDEAFF